This T cell receptor beta chain was recovered during a study of STAT5B mutations in CD4+ large granular lymphocyte leukemia. Broader study findings: Less than 30% of private leukemic clonotypes occurred rarely in other patients' non-leukemic repertoires. Compared with healthy controls (2/35), patient top clones favored TRBV06 (8/27).

As to this clone: Its cognate antigen is unknown.

TCRdb's table, derived via immunoSEQ multiplex PCR, lists solely in-frame clones and lacks some. This table has 25,000 to 35,000 clones, 71% appearing once. The CDR3 extends over 11 amino acids. The germline V gene has CDR1 SNHLY and CDR2 FYNNEI. Trimming took 6 bases from V and 2 from J, leaving 3 bases between them. The material sequenced was CD4+ T cells from blood buffy coats. The rearrangement uses TRBV2 and TRBJ2-3; no clear D gene. The source of this sequence is a human donor in good health. The DNA of the CDR3 is TGTGCCAGCAGATACACAGATACGCAGTATTTT. Its translation: CASRYTDTQYF.